These 30 T cell receptor beta chains were all obtained from the same sample, sequenced in a study of blood T cells in healthy people across ages. For the second PCR, which ran for about 7 to 12 cycles, a sample-barcoded 5' primer and a J-beta primer mix were used. MiXCR, run by TCRdb on the 5' RACE reads, gives a single entry per CDR3 protein. The data contain about 640,000 distinct CDR3 sequences, about 30% of them seen just once; the ten biggest clones take up about 15%. Sequencing used blood. The receptors originated from a woman aged 80 or over in good health.

This clonotype was picked up many times. The chain links TRBV29-1 to TRBJ2-3, with 12 bases that match TRBD2. Germline V CDR1 and CDR2: SQVTM, ANQGSEA. The CDR3 is 16 amino acids. V was clipped by 3 bases and J by 5 bases; unmatched bases: 9. This CDR3 is CSVDAGLAGRGDTQYF. In DNA, the CDR3 is TGCAGCGTTGACGCCGGACTAGCGGGGCGGGGAGATACGCAGTATTTT.

This clonotype was found a few times. The chain uses TRBV27 and TRBJ1-4; TRBD1 is a possible D gene (6 bases). V lost 3 bases to trimming and J lost 0 bases, with 17 bases between them. CDR1 is MNHEY, CDR2 SMNVEV, per germline (reference sequence). This CDR3 spans 18 amino acids. The CDR3 loop is CASSLFGQGPSTNEKLFF. The CDR3, as DNA: TGTGCCAGCAGTTTGTTCGGCCAGGGGCCTTCAACTAATGAAAAACTGTTTTTT.

This clonotype was observed a few times. One junction end does not reproduce the germline sequence, and a read error may be involved. The chain uses TRBV5-1 and TRBJ1-1, with TRBD1 as a possible D gene (5 bases). Germline values: CDR1 SGHRS, CDR2 YFSETQ. The CDR3 has 15 amino acids. CDR3 residues: CASSLAGRMNTEAFF. The CDR3 bases are TGTGCCAGCAGCTTGGCGGGACGGATGAACACTGAAGCTTTCTTT.

The rearrangement links TRBV14 to TRBJ2-3; 7 positions match TRBD1. There are 17 residues in the CDR3. Losses at the gene ends were 4 bases for V and 4 bases for J; bases not matched to a gene: 14. Germline V lookup: CDR1 SGHDN, CDR2 FVKESK. As DNA, the CDR3 is TGTGCCAGCAGCCCACTTGACAGGGTAGGAATGGCAGATACGCAGTATTTT. It codes for CASSPLDRVGMADTQYF.

This clonotype was counted ten times or more. The chain couples TRBV15 to TRBJ2-3; 9 bases are a match to TRBD1. The CDR3 covers 18 residues. Trimming removed 0 bases from V and 5 bases from J; junction bases left unmatched: 12. Germline assignment: CDR1 LNHNV and CDR2 YYDKDF (reference sequence). CDR3 coding DNA: TGTGCCACCAGCAGAGACTCACCGGAACAGGGGGCCCGAGATACGCAGTATTTT. It codes for CATSRDSPEQGARDTQYF.

This clonotype has a count of ten or more. This rearrangement joins TRBV5-1 to TRBJ2-5, with 10 bases lining up with TRBD1. The length of the CDR3 is 16 residues. J was trimmed by 4 bases and V by 3 bases; bases with no gene match: 9. Germline loops: CDR1 SGHRS, CDR2 YFSETQ. DNA of the CDR3: TGCGCCAGCAGCTCGGGACAGGGGCGGACGCGAGAGACCCAGTACTTC. As protein: CASSSGQGRTRETQYF.

This clonotype was detected many times. This sequence joins TRBV6-2 or TRBV6-3 and TRBJ2-1; TRBD2 matches 11 bases. The CDR3 has 16 residues. With V trimmed by 0 bases and J by 5 bases, 3 bases remained unmatched. Germline-derived CDR1 and CDR2 are MNHEY and SVGEGT. Written as DNA, the CDR3 is TGTGCCAGCAGTTACTCGCTAGCGGGGGGAAACAATGAGCAGTTCTTC. Encoded protein: CASSYSLAGGNNEQFF.

A remark on this clonotype: This may be a read error, as it is one base from a much larger clone. V and J are TRBV7-9 and TRBJ2-3; TRBD2 matches 12 bases. Germline CDR1 SEHNR, CDR2 FQNEAQ (reference sequence). This CDR3 has 16 residues. The CDR3: CASSRTSGGPTDAQYF. As DNA, the CDR3 is TGTGCCAGCAGCCGCACTAGCGGGGGGCCGACAGATGCGCAGTATTTT.

In its sample, this clonotype was seen many times. This sequence joins TRBV28 and TRBJ1-2; D is ambiguous. The CDR3 contains 15 residues. CDR1 and CDR2 from the germline V gene are MDHEN and SYDVKM. V was shortened by 10 bases and J by 4 bases, with 22 bases between the two germline ends. CDR3 loop: CAIRPPLSLGYGYTF. CDR3 coding DNA: TGTGCCATCCGGCCCCCTCTAAGCTTGGGCTATGGCTACACCTTC.

There are many counts of this clonotype. The chain links TRBV20-1 to TRBJ1-1; a weak D match, TRBD1 (5 bases). Trimming took off 6 bases at V and 3 bases at J, with 14 bases between the two ends. CDR3 length: 13 residues. In germline, CDR1 is DFQATT, CDR2 SNEGSKA (reference sequence). CDR3 DNA sequence: TGCAGTGCCGACGGAGGGGTGGACACTGAAGCTTTCTTT. Protein: CSADGGVDTEAFF.

This clonotype was recorded at least ten times. V and J are TRBV7-2 and TRBJ1-1, with 7 bases matching TRBD1. In germline, CDR1 is SGHTA, CDR2 FQGNSA. The CDR3 consists of 14 residues. J gave up 1 base and V 5 bases, and 4 bases lay outside the gene matches. The CDR3 sequence is CASSTRTGNTEAFF. CDR3 sequence (DNA): TGTGCCAGCAGCACAAGGACAGGGAACACTGAAGCTTTCTTT.

Note on this clonotype: This may be a read error, as it is one base from a much larger clone. The chain combines TRBV6-2 or TRBV6-3 with TRBJ1-2, with D maybe TRBD1 (5 bases). Per germline, CDR1 MNHEY and CDR2 SVGEGT. The CDR3 is made up of 14 amino acids. Trimming stripped 0 bases from V and 3 bases from J, with 8 bases between. The CDR3 sequence: CASSYSGDDYGYTF. The CDR3 DNA follows: TGTGCCAGCAGTTACTCGGGGGACGACTATGGCTACACCTTC.

The V gene is TRBV5-1, the J gene TRBJ1-2; 7 bases agree with TRBD1. Trimming at V came to 4 bases and at J to 4 bases, leaving 13 bases not matched to a gene. Looked up from germline, CDR1 is SGHRS and CDR2 is YFSETQ. This CDR3 region has 16 residues. The CDR3 loop reads CASSLISTGRGYGYTF. The CDR3, as DNA: TGCGCCAGCAGCCTAATTTCGACAGGGAGGGGCTATGGCTACACCTTC.

This clonotype was detected ten times or more. The chain carries TRBV7-9 and TRBJ2-1; maybe TRBD2 (5 bases). V was clipped by 5 bases and J by 13 bases, with 12 bases between them. The CDR3 covers 11 residues. Germline CDR1 SEHNR, CDR2 FQNEAQ (reference sequence). This CDR3 is CASSPGERQFF. CDR3 DNA sequence: TGTGCCAGCAGCCCCGGGGAGAGACAGTTCTTC. The whole variable domain, filled in from reference TRBV7-9 and TRBJ2-1, reads DTGVSQNPRHKITKRGQNVTFRCDPISEHNRLYWYRQTLGQGPEFLTYFQNEAQLEKSRLLSDRFSAERPKGSFSTLEIQRTEQGDSAMYLCASSPGERQFFGPGTRLTVL.

The J gene is TRBJ1-1, the V gene TRBV6-2 or TRBV6-3; 7 bases fit TRBD1. This CDR3 is built from 17 residues. The trim removed 5 bases at V and 1 base at J, leaving 13 bases unmatched. Per the germline V gene, CDR1 is MNHEY and CDR2 is SVGEGT. Here the CDR3 reads CASSRRIRQGGNTEAFF. For the CDR3, the DNA is TGTGCCAGCAGTCGAAGGATCCGACAGGGAGGGAACACTGAAGCTTTCTTT.

The CDR3 DNA reads TGCGCCAGCAGCCAAGTCGGCACCGGGGAGCTGTTTTTT. Translation: CASSQVGTGELFF. The chain links TRBV4-3 to TRBJ2-2; D is ambiguous. This CDR3 comprises 13 residues. The ends were cut back, 1 base at V and 4 bases at J, with 4 bases in the middle. The germline CDR1 and CDR2 sequences are LGHNA and YSLEER.

This clonotype was seen ten or more times. J is TRBJ2-1 and V is TRBV6-2 or TRBV6-3, with TRBD2 identical over 9 bases. V gave up 5 bases and J gave up 1 base; unmatched junction bases: 3. The CDR3 consists of 15 residues. CDR1 is MNHEY, CDR2 SVGEGT, per germline. The CDR3 is CASSKLAGSYNEQFF. Here the CDR3 DNA reads TGTGCCAGCAGTAAACTAGCGGGTTCCTACAATGAGCAGTTCTTC.

CDR3 protein: CSARAGRRTNEKLFF. CDR3 bases: TGCAGTGCTAGGGCGGGCAGGAGAACTAATGAAAAACTGTTTTTT. The rearrangement links TRBV20-1 to TRBJ1-4; no firm D call. The CDR3 totals 15 residues. V dropped 3 bases and J dropped 1 base, with 12 bases sitting between them. CDR1 and CDR2 from the germline V gene are DFQATT and SNEGSKA (reference sequence).

The genes are TRBV27 and TRBJ1-6; D unresolved. V gave up 0 bases and J gave up 3 bases, with 12 bases separating them. Germline CDR1 is MNHEY and CDR2 is SMNVEV (reference sequence). The CDR3 covers 17 residues. In nucleotides, the CDR3 is TGTGCCAGCAGTTTATCGGCCACGCCGCGCTATAATTCACCCCTCCACTTT. Translation gives CASSLSATPRYNSPLHF.

V gene TRBV4-2 combines with J gene TRBJ2-2; perhaps TRBD2 as D (7 bases). Germline values: CDR1 LGHNA, CDR2 YNFKEQ. This CDR3 has 19 amino acids. The germline V and J ends were trimmed by 6 bases and 0 bases, with 23 bases remaining between them. The CDR3 region is CASSPPQGGAVTNTGELFF. CDR3 nucleotides: TGTGCCAGCAGTCCTCCCCAAGGGGGGGCCGTAACGAACACCGGGGAGCTGTTTTTT.

This clonotype occurred many times. The rearrangement uses TRBV5-1 and TRBJ2-1; possibly TRBD1 or TRBD2 for D (6 bases each). Germline assignment: CDR1 SGHRS and CDR2 YFSETQ. The ends were cut back, 1 base at V and 0 bases at J, with 17 bases in the middle. This CDR3 region has 18 residues. CDR3 nucleotides: TGCGCCAGCAGCTTGCAGGGGCGGAGGGGCAGCTCCTACAATGAGCAGTTCTTC. It yields the protein CASSLQGRRGSSYNEQFF.

The sample holds many counts of this clonotype. This chain links TRBV12-3 or TRBV12-4 with TRBJ2-7; D could derive from TRBD1 or TRBD2 (5 bases each). Trimming stripped 6 bases from V and 4 bases from J, with 16 bases between. The CDR3 consists of 14 residues. DNA of the CDR3: TGTGCCAGCAGCCCGAAGAGGGGTGGGTACGAGCAGTACTTC. Translation: CASSPKRGGYEQYF.

Ten or more counts support this clonotype. This chain connects TRBV5-1 to TRBJ1-2; no reliable D call. The CDR3 length is 12 residues. The V end lost 4 bases, the J end lost 8 bases, and 12 bases lay between the germline ends. Looked up from germline, CDR1 is SGHRS and CDR2 is YFSETQ. CDR3 DNA sequence: TGCGCCAGCAGCGGCTCACTGGGAGGCTACACCTTC. It specifies CASSGSLGGYTF.

This clonotype was seen many times. The V gene is TRBV7-8, the J gene TRBJ2-6, with D possibly being TRBD1 (6 bases). Germline-derived CDR1 and CDR2 are SGHVS and FQNEAQ. This CDR3 has 16 residues. V lost 6 bases and J 0 bases, leaving 12 bases between the germline ends. DNA of the CDR3: TGTGCCAGCAGAACAGGGATAGACTCTGGGGCCAACGTCCTGACTTTC. The encoded protein is CASRTGIDSGANVLTF.

The table lists this clonotype with many counts. This sequence joins TRBV24-1 and TRBJ2-5, with D unclear. Trimming pared 4 bases from V and 7 bases from J, leaving 21 bases between. The V gene's germline CDR1 is KGHDR and CDR2 SFDVKD. The CDR3 runs to 16 residues. The CDR3 loop is CATSDRLGGTLGTQYF. The CDR3 DNA is TGTGCCACCAGTGACCGCCTCGGCGGCACTCTGGGGACCCAGTACTTC.

There are many counts of this clonotype. The V and J genes are TRBV4-3 and TRBJ1-1, with D uncertain. The germline V gene has CDR1 LGHNA and CDR2 YSLEER. The CDR3 has 14 residues. V was clipped by 0 bases and J by 8 bases, with 13 bases between them. CDR3 in amino acids: CASSQDHWRIEAFF. The CDR3 nucleotides are TGCGCCAGCAGCCAAGATCATTGGCGGATCGAAGCTTTCTTT.

This clonotype was observed a few times. The chain couples TRBV19 to TRBJ2-7; possibly TRBD2 for D (6 bases). Germline V gives CDR1 LNHDA, CDR2 SQIVND (reference sequence). V dropped 9 bases and J dropped 3 bases, with 12 bases sitting between them. CDR3 length: 12 residues. As DNA, the CDR3 is TGTGCCAGACGACTAGTGGTCTACGAGCAGTACTTC. This sequence encodes CARRLVVYEQYF.

This clonotype was detected a few times. This chain links TRBV5-1 with TRBJ1-6; maybe TRBD1 (5 bases). Looked up from germline, CDR1 is SGHRS and CDR2 is YFSETQ. The CDR3 has 15 amino acids. V shed 0 bases and J shed 5 bases, with 9 bases lying between them. The chain's CDR3 is CASSLDRPDNSPLHF. Here the CDR3 DNA reads TGCGCCAGCAGCTTGGACAGGCCTGATAATTCACCCCTCCACTTT.

Remarks on this clonotype: The CDR3 carries no conserved terminal phenylalanine or tryptophan, so it likely arises from a read error. The chain joins TRBV5-1 to TRBJ2-7; D is perhaps TRBD1 (5 bases). Trimming left V 4 bases short and J 4 bases short, with 9 bases between. The CDR3 length is 12 residues. Germline values: CDR1 SGHRS, CDR2 YFSETQ. DNA for the CDR3: TGCGCCAGCAGCGTCCAGGGTTACGAGCAGTACATA. Its protein product is CASSVQGYEQYI.

This clonotype showed up many times. The chain combines TRBV27 with TRBJ2-7; a possible D gene is TRBD2 (7 bases). V shed 0 bases and J shed 7 bases, with 13 bases lying between them. CDR1 and CDR2 from the germline V gene are MNHEY and SMNVEV (reference sequence). This CDR3 has 14 amino acids. The CDR3 nucleotides are TGTGCCAGCAGTTTATCTTGGGGGGGCGCGGAGCAGTACTTC. Protein: CASSLSWGGAEQYF.